This T cell receptor (beta chain) was captured by sequencing in a study of neurological immune-mediated disorders. By share of the sample, this clonotype is medium-sized (0.01 to 0.1%). This CDR3 comprises 16 residues. Between the trimmed V and J ends, which lost 5 bases and 4 bases, there was a span of 20 bases. Germline values: CDR1 SEHNR, CDR2 FQNEAQ (reference sequence). TCRdb re-derived calls from the 5' RACE reads in MiXCR, one entry per CDR3 protein. Here the sample spans about 71,000 distinct CDR3 sequences, about 4.9% being singletons. What was sequenced was PBMCs. The clonotype originates from a man under 40 with multiple sclerosis. The V gene is TRBV7-9, the J gene TRBJ1-2; a possible D gene is TRBD1 (5 bases). The chain's CDR3 is CASSPSTGRASYGYTF. CDR3 sequence (DNA): TGTGCCAGCAGCCCGTCTACCGGCAGGGCGAGCTATGGCTACACCTTC.